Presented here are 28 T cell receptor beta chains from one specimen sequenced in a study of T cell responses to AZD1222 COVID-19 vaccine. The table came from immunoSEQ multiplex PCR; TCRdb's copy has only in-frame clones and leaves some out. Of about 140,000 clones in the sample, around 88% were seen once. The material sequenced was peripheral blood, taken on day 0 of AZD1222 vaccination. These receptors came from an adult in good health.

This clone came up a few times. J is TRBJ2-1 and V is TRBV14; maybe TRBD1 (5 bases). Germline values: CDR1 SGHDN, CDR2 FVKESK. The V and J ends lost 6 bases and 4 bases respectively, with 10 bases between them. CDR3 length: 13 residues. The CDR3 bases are TGTGCCAGCAGTCATGGGGCATACAATGAGCAGTTCTTC. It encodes CASSHGAYNEQFF.

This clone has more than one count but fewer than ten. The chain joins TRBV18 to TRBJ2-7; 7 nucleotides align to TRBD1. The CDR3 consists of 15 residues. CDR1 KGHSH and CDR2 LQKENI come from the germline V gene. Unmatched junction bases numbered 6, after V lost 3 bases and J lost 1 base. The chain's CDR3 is CASSPEAGGSYEQYF. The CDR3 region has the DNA TGTGCCAGCTCACCGGAGGCAGGGGGATCCTACGAGCAGTACTTC.

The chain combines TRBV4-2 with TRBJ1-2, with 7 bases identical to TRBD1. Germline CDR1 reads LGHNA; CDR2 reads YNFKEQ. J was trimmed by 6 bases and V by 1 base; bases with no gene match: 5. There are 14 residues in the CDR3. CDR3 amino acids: CASSQGWTGHGYTF. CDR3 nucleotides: TGTGCCAGCAGCCAAGGGTGGACAGGCCATGGCTACACCTTC.

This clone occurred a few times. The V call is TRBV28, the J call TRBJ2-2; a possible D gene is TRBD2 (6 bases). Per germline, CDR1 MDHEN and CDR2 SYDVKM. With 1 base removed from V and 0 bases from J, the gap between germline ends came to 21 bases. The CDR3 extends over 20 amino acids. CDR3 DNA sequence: TGTGCCAGCAGTTTATACGGGGGATTTAAGGGGACCGCGAACACCGGGGAGCTGTTTTTT. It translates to CASSLYGGFKGTANTGELFF. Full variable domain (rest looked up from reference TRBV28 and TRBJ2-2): DVKVTQSSRYLVKRTGEKVFLECVQDMDHENMFWYRQDPGLGLRLIYFSYDVKMKEKGDIPEGYSVSREKKERFSLILESASTNQTSMYLCASSLYGGFKGTANTGELFFGEGSRLTVL.

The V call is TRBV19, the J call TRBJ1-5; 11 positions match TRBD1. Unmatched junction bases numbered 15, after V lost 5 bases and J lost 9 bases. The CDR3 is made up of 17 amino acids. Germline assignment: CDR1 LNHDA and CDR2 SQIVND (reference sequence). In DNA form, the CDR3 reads TGTGCCAGTAGTTCGGGACAGGGGGTTAGTTCGTTGGGGCCCCAGCATTTT. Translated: CASSSGQGVSSLGPQHF.

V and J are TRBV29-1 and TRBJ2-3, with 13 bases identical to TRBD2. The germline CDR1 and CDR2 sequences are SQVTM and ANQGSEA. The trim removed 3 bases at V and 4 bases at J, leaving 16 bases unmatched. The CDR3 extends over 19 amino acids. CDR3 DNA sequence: TGCAGCGTTGATGGGACGGAGGGGACTAGCGGGGTATCTGCAGATACGCAGTATTTT. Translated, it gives CSVDGTEGTSGVSADTQYF.

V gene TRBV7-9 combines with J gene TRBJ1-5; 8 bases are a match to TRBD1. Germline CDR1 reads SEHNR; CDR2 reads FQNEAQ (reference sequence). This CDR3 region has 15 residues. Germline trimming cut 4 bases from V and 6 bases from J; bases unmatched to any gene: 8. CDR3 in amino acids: CASSSYDRGPQPQHF. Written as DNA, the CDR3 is TGTGCCAGCAGCTCATATGACAGGGGACCTCAGCCCCAGCATTTT.

The CDR3 reads CASSPRLAGNEQFF. In DNA, the CDR3 is TGTGCCAGCAGTCCCCGGCTGGCGGGAAATGAGCAGTTCTTC. The rearrangement links TRBV27 to TRBJ2-1; tentative D call: TRBD2 (6 bases). Trimming removed 5 bases at V and 7 bases at J, with 15 bases between. The CDR3 is 14 residues long. In germline, CDR1 is MNHEY, CDR2 SMNVEV (reference sequence).

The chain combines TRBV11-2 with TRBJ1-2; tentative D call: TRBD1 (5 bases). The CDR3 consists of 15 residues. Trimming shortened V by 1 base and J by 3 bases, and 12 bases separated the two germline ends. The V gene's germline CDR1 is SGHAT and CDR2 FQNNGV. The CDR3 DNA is TGTGCCAGCAGCTTAGGGGCAGGGTTTTACTATGGCTACACCTTC. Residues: CASSLGAGFYYGYTF. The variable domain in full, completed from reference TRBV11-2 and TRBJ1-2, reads EAGVAQSPRYKIIEKRQSVAFWCNPISGHATLYWYQQILGQGPKLLIQFQNNGVVDDSQLPKDRFSAERLKGVDSTLKIQPAKLEDSAVYLCASSLGAGFYYGYTFGSGTRLTVV.

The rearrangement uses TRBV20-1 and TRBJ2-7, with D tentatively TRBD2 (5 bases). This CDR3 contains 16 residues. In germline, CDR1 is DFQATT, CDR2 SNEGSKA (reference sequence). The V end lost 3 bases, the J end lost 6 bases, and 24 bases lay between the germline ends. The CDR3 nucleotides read TGCAGTGCTAGTCTCTCCCCAACCGGGGTCCGTGTCGAGCAGTACTTC. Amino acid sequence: CSASLSPTGVRVEQYF.

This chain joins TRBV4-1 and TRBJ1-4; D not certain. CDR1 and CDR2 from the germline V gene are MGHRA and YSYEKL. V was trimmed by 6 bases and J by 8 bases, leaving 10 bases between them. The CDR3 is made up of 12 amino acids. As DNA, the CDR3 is TGCGCCAGCAGTCTACCTCAGGAAAAACTGTTTTTT. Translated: CASSLPQEKLFF.

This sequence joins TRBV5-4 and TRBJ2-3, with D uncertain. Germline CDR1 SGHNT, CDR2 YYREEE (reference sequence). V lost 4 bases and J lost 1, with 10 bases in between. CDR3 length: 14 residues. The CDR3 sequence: CASSPGGRTDTQYF. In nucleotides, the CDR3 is TGTGCCAGCAGCCCGGGTGGCCGCACAGATACGCAGTATTTT.

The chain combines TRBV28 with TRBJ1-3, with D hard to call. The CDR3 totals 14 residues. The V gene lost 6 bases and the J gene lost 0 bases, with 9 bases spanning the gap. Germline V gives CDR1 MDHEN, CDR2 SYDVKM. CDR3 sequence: CASSPPGSGNTIYF. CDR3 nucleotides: TGTGCCAGCAGCCCTCCTGGCTCTGGAAACACCATATATTTT. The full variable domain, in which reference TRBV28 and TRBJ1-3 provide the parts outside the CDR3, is DVKVTQSSRYLVKRTGEKVFLECVQDMDHENMFWYRQDPGLGLRLIYFSYDVKMKEKGDIPEGYSVSREKKERFSLILESASTNQTSMYLCASSPPGSGNTIYFGEGSWLTVV.

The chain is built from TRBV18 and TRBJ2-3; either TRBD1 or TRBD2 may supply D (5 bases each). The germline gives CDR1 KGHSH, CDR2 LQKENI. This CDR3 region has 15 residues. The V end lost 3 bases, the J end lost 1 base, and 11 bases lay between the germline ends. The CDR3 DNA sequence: TGTGCCAGCTCACCTGGAGGCAGGGGCACAGATACGCAGTATTTT. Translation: CASSPGGRGTDTQYF.

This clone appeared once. CDR3 sequence reads: CASSLANRAGDEAFF. CDR3 DNA sequence: TGTGCCAGCAGCTTGGCCAATAGGGCAGGGGATGAAGCTTTCTTT. The V gene is TRBV5-4, the J gene TRBJ1-1; D is perhaps TRBD1 (6 bases). Germline V lookup: CDR1 SGHNT, CDR2 YYREEE (reference sequence). The CDR3 contains 15 residues. V was clipped by 0 bases and J by 7 bases, with 16 bases between them.

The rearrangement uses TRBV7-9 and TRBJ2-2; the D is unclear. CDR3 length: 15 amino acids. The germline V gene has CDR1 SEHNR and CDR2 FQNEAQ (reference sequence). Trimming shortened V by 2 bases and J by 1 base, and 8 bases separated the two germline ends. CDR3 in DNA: TGTGCCAGCAGCTTAAATTCAGGGAACACCGGGGAGCTGTTTTTT. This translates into CASSLNSGNTGELFF.

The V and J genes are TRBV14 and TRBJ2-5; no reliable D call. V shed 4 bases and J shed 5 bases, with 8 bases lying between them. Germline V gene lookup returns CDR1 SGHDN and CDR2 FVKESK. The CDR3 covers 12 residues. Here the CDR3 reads CASSPSLETQYF. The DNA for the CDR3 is TGTGCCAGCAGCCCATCGCTCGAGACCCAGTACTTC.

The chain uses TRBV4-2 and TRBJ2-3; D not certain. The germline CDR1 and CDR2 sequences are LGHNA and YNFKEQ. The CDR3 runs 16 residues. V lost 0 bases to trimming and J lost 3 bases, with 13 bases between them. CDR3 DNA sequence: TGTGCCAGCAGCCAAGAGGCGCCCCCCCGGACAGATACGCAGTATTTT. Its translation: CASSQEAPPRTDTQYF.

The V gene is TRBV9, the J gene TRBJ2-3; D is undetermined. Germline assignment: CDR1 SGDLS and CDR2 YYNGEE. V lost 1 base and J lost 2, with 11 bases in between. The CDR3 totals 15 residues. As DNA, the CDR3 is TGTGCCAGCAGCGTACGTGTCATACCCACAGATACGCAGTATTTT. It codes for CASSVRVIPTDTQYF.

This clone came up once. The DNA of the CDR3 is TGTGCCAGTAGTTACGGTCAGGGGCTTAATCAGCCCCAGCATTTT. It yields the protein CASSYGQGLNQPQHF. The genes are TRBV19 and TRBJ1-5; tentative D call: TRBD1 (6 bases). Germline V gene data show CDR1 as LNHDA and CDR2 as SQIVND (reference sequence). Trimming removed 5 bases at V and 4 bases at J, with 15 bases between. This CDR3 region has 15 residues.

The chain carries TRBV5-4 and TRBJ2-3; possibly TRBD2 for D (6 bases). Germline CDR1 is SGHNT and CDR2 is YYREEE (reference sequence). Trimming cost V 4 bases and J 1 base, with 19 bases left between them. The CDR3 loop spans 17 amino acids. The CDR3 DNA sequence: TGTGCCAGCAGCAACCCCCCTGTCTCGGGGGGCACAGATACGCAGTATTTT. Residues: CASSNPPVSGGTDTQYF.

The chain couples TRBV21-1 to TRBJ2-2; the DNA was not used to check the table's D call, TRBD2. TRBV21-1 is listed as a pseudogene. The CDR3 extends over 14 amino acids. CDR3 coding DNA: TGTGCCAGCACCCGGGAAGAAATTGCCGGGGAGCTGTTTTTT. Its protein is CASTREEIAGELFF.

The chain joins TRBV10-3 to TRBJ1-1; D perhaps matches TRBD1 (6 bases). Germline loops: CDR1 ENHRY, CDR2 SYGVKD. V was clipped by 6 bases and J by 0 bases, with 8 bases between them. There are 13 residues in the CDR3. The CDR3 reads CAIRGQMNTEAFF. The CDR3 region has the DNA TGTGCCATCAGAGGACAGATGAACACTGAAGCTTTCTTT.

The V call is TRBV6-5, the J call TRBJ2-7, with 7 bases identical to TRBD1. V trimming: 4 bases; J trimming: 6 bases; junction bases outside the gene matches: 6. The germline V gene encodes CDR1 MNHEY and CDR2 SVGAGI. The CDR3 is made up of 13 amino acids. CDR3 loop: CASSSGTAREQYF. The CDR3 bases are TGTGCCAGCAGTTCCGGGACAGCTCGCGAGCAGTACTTC.

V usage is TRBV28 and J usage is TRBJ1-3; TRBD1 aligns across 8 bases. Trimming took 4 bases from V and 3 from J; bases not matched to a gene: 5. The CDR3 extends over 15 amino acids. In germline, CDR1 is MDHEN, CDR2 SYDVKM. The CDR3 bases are TGTGCCAGCAGTTCGGGCAGGGGGCTTGGAAACACCATATATTTT. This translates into CASSSGRGLGNTIYF.

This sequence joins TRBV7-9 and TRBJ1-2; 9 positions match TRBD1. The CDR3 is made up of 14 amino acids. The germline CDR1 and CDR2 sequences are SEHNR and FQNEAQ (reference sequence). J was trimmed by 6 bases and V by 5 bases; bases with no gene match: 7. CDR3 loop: CASSLTGTGHGYTF. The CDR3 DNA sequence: TGTGCCAGCAGCCTAACCGGGACAGGGCATGGCTACACCTTC. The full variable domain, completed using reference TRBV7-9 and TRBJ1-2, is DTGVSQNPRHKITKRGQNVTFRCDPISEHNRLYWYRQTLGQGPEFLTYFQNEAQLEKSRLLSDRFSAERPKGSFSTLEIQRTEQGDSAMYLCASSLTGTGHGYTFGSGTRLTVV.

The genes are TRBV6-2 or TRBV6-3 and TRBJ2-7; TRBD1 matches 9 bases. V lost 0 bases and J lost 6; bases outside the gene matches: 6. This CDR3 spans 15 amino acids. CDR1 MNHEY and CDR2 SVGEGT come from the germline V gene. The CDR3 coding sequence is TGTGCCAGCAGTTACTCGTGGACAGGGGCCTCCGAGCAGTACTTC. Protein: CASSYSWTGASEQYF.

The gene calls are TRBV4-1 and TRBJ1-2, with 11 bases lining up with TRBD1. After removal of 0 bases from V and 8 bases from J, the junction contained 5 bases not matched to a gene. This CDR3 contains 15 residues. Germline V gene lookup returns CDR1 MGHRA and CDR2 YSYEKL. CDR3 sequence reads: CASSQDPGQGEGYTF. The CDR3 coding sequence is TGCGCCAGCAGCCAAGATCCGGGACAGGGGGAAGGCTACACCTTC.